The 22 T cell receptor beta chains presented below share a single source sample, sequenced in a study of blood T cell repertoires in COVID-19 (dated by TCRdb to 2018 to 2020). Library generation was performed with the immunoSEQ multiplex PCR assay. Entries here come from immuneACCESS through TCRdb and include only in-frame sequences with V and J called. Some clones fail to appear in such tables; in the studies checked, an unresolved V gene covers under half of the shortfall, and the cause of the remainder is unknown. The sample table contains about 290,000 clones; only one count was recorded for roughly 89% of them. The ten biggest clones cover 1.5% to 2% of the sample. The sequencing sample was made of PBMCs or T cells enriched from blood (not recorded which). The receptor source for this set is a woman aged 40 to 55 who had recovered from COVID-19.

The V gene is TRBV6-2 or TRBV6-3, the J gene TRBJ2-7, with TRBD1 matching 9 bases. V was pared by 4 bases and J by 0 bases, with 4 bases of the junction left unmatched. Germline CDR1 is MNHEY and CDR2 is SVGEGT. This CDR3 is 15 amino acids long. The CDR3, as DNA: TGTGCCAGCAGTTTAGGGGGACAGGGCTCCTACGAGCAGTACTTC. Residues: CASSLGGQGSYEQYF.

This clone was detected only once. V is TRBV7-2 and J is TRBJ1-1, with 8 positions matching TRBD1. The CDR3 runs 16 residues. Germline V lookup: CDR1 SGHTA, CDR2 FQGNSA. Trimming took 3 bases from V and 2 from J; bases not matched to a gene: 8. This CDR3 reads CASSFPRGQGNTEAFF. The DNA of the CDR3 is TGTGCCAGCAGCTTTCCTCGCGGACAGGGCAACACTGAAGCTTTCTTT.

The rearrangement links TRBV9 to TRBJ2-5; 8 bases line up with TRBD2. V was clipped by 0 bases and J by 2 bases; unmatched bases: 0. The CDR3 contains 14 residues. Germline assignment: CDR1 SGDLS and CDR2 YYNGEE. In DNA, the CDR3 is TGTGCCAGCAGCGTAGCGGGAGGGCAAGAGACCCAGTACTTC. It translates to CASSVAGGQETQYF.

The chain carries TRBV3-1 (or the pseudogene TRBV3-2) and TRBJ2-7; 11 bases match TRBD2. The V segment lost 1 base and the J segment 2 bases; nucleotides outside the gene matches: 7. Germline assignment: CDR1 LGHDT and CDR2 YNNKEL (reference sequence). The CDR3 runs 17 residues. CDR3 region: CASSQVWGTSGTYEQYF. CDR3 DNA: TGTGCCAGCAGCCAAGTTTGGGGGACTAGCGGTACCTACGAGCAGTACTTC.

The chain employs TRBV19 and TRBJ2-7, with 11 nucleotides matching TRBD1. The CDR3 is 15 residues long. Germline trimming cut 4 bases from V and 3 bases from J; bases unmatched to any gene: 5. Germline CDR1 is LNHDA and CDR2 is SQIVND (reference sequence). The CDR3 protein is CASSTTGTGGYEQYF. In DNA, the CDR3 is TGTGCCAGTAGTACCACCGGGACAGGGGGCTACGAGCAGTACTTC.

This chain uses TRBV30 with TRBJ2-1; 10 nucleotides match TRBD2. V lost 1 base and J lost 3; bases outside the gene matches: 6. The V gene's germline CDR1 is GTSNPN and CDR2 SVGIG (reference sequence). CDR3 size: 16 residues. This chain's CDR3 is CAWSALAGALYNEQFF. The CDR3 DNA sequence: TGTGCCTGGAGTGCCCTAGCGGGGGCTCTCTACAATGAGCAGTTCTTC.

V is TRBV19 and J is TRBJ1-5; D might be TRBD1 (6 bases). The CDR3 has 14 residues. V was shortened by 5 bases and J by 12 bases, with 20 bases between the two germline ends. CDR1 is LNHDA, CDR2 SQIVND, per germline (reference sequence). For the CDR3, the DNA is TGTGCCAGTAGTGTCCCCGAGGGGGAAGGGCGCCAGCATTTT. This encodes CASSVPEGEGRQHF.

This chain connects TRBV7-2 to TRBJ1-2; D unclear. V shed 2 bases and J shed 0 bases, with 4 bases lying between them. Per the germline V gene, CDR1 is SGHTA and CDR2 is FQGNSA. The CDR3 has 13 amino acids. The CDR3 coding sequence is TGTGCCAGCAGCTTACGTACTAACTATGGCTACACCTTC. The encoded protein is CASSLRTNYGYTF.

The chain couples TRBV3-1 (or the pseudogene TRBV3-2) to TRBJ1-2; weak D call: TRBD1 (5 bases). Germline V gene data show CDR1 as LGHDT and CDR2 as YNNKEL (reference sequence). V lost 1 base and J lost 5, with 14 bases in between. The length of the CDR3 is 15 residues. The CDR3 region has the DNA TGTGCCAGCAGCCAAGGTACAGGCATAAATTATGGCTACACCTTC. This encodes CASSQGTGINYGYTF.

This clone is a singleton in its sample. V gene TRBV30 combines with J gene TRBJ1-6; 11 bases are shared with TRBD1. Per the germline V gene, CDR1 is GTSNPN and CDR2 is SVGIG (reference sequence). The CDR3 extends over 15 amino acids. V lost 2 bases and J lost 8; bases outside the gene matches: 5. CDR3 in DNA: TGTGCCTGGAGTCAAAAGGACAGGGGGCATTCACCCCTCCACTTT. The encoded protein is CAWSQKDRGHSPLHF.

This chain connects TRBV2 to TRBJ2-1; the D gene is possibly TRBD2 (6 bases). V was trimmed by 4 bases and J by 5 bases, leaving 15 bases between them. Germline CDR1 reads SNHLY; CDR2 reads FYNNEI. This CDR3 is built from 15 residues. This chain's CDR3 is CASSGVGLEDNEQFF. CDR3 bases: TGTGCCAGCAGTGGGGTGGGACTGGAAGACAATGAGCAGTTCTTC.

The chain links TRBV9 to TRBJ1-3, with D possibly matching TRBD1 (6 bases). The CDR3 contains 17 residues. V shed 6 bases and J shed 0 bases, with 19 bases lying between them. Germline V CDR1 and CDR2: SGDLS, YYNGEE. The DNA of the CDR3 is TGTGCCAGCAACCCCCGAGGGGGGGGACTCTCTGGAAACACCATATATTTT. Its translation is CASNPRGGGLSGNTIYF.

Turning to this clone: The sample has other DNA sequences that encode this CDR3 too. The chain recombines TRBV4-1 with TRBJ2-3, with 8 bases aligning to TRBD1. Germline V lookup: CDR1 MGHRA, CDR2 YSYEKL. The CDR3 covers 15 residues. J gave up 3 bases and V 3 bases, and 5 bases lay outside the gene matches. For the CDR3, the DNA is TGCGCCAGCAGCCAGGGCAGGGGGCGAACAGATACGCAGTATTTT. It specifies CASSQGRGRTDTQYF.

This clone showed up just once. V usage is TRBV27 and J usage is TRBJ1-1; D remains ambiguous. The V gene lost 6 bases and the J gene lost 3 bases, with 11 bases spanning the gap. The CDR3 sequence is 13 residues long. CDR1 MNHEY and CDR2 SMNVEV come from the germline V gene (reference sequence). CDR3 sequence (DNA): TGTGCCAGCAGACCTATATACGACACTGAAGCTTTCTTT. This translates into CASRPIYDTEAFF.

The chain joins TRBV14 to TRBJ2-7, with D possibly TRBD2 on 5 matching bases. CDR3 length: 16 amino acids. Between the trimmed V and J ends, which lost 1 base and 4 bases, there was a span of 17 bases. Germline V CDR1 and CDR2: SGHDN, FVKESK. The chain's CDR3 is CASSQGRSADRYEQYF. CDR3 DNA: TGTGCCAGCAGCCAAGGACGTAGCGCCGATAGGTACGAGCAGTACTTC.

V is TRBV7-9 and J is TRBJ1-1; D is possibly TRBD1 (6 bases). Germline assignment: CDR1 SEHNR and CDR2 FQNEAQ (reference sequence). Trimming pared 8 bases from V and 5 bases from J, leaving 18 bases between. There are 14 residues in the CDR3. The CDR3 DNA follows: TGTGCCAGCCTAGAGTTTGGGGGCGGAACTGAAGCTTTCTTT. Translation gives CASLEFGGGTEAFF.

The rearrangement uses TRBV10-3 and TRBJ1-2, with unresolved D. From germline, CDR1 is ENHRY and CDR2 SYGVKD. Trimming shortened V by 5 bases and J by 1 base, and 11 bases separated the two germline ends. The CDR3 length is 14 residues. The chain's CDR3 is CAISKIEGNYGYTF. CDR3 bases: TGTGCCATCAGTAAAATAGAGGGTAACTATGGCTACACCTTC.

This sequence joins TRBV6-5 and TRBJ2-5; 9 bases fit TRBD1. The germline gives CDR1 MNHEY, CDR2 SVGAGI. J gave up 5 bases and V 6 bases, and 10 bases lay outside the gene matches. This CDR3 spans 15 amino acids. The CDR3 is CASSPYGTGRETQYF. In nucleotides, the CDR3 is TGTGCCAGCAGCCCATACGGGACAGGGAGGGAGACCCAGTACTTC.

The chain has TRBV2 and TRBJ2-2; a weak D match, TRBD1 (5 bases). The CDR3 is 15 residues long. CDR1 is SNHLY and CDR2 is FYNNEI in the germline V gene. V was trimmed by 5 bases and J by 7 bases, leaving 17 bases between them. This CDR3 is CASSTPASRDGELFF. In DNA, the CDR3 is TGTGCCAGCAGTACGCCCGCGAGCAGGGACGGGGAGCTGTTTTTT. Supplemented by reference TRBV2 and TRBJ2-2, the full variable domain reads EPEVTQTPSHQVTQMGQEVILRCVPISNHLYFYWYRQILGQKVEFLVSFYNNEISEKSEIFDDQFSVERPDGSNFTLKIRSTKLEDSAMYFCASSTPASRDGELFFGEGSRLTVL.

The rearrangement links TRBV7-2 to TRBJ2-7; TRBD2 might be the D (7 bases). With 3 bases removed from V and 6 bases from J, the gap between germline ends came to 12 bases. This CDR3 comprises 13 residues. From germline, CDR1 is SGHTA and CDR2 FQGNSA. CDR3 sequence: CASSFVGGREQYF. The CDR3 DNA reads as TGTGCCAGCAGCTTCGTGGGGGGGCGCGAGCAGTACTTC.

The gene calls are TRBV5-4 and TRBJ2-5, with 13 bases lining up with TRBD2. The CDR3 covers 18 residues. CDR1 and CDR2 from the germline V gene are SGHNT and YYREEE (reference sequence). The V and J ends lost 5 bases and 4 bases, in that order; junction bases with no gene match: 14. As DNA, the CDR3 is TGTGCCAGCAGTTTCGCTACTAGCGGGGGGGCTTATGGAGAGACCCAGTACTTC. It is translated as CASSFATSGGAYGETQYF.

The CDR3 nucleotides are TGCAGTGCTAGTGGGGGCCCTAATGAAAAACTGTTTTTT. It codes for CSASGGPNEKLFF. V gene TRBV20-1 combines with J gene TRBJ1-4; possibly TRBD1 for D (6 bases). There are 13 residues in the CDR3. Trimming shortened V by 3 bases and J by 3 bases, and 8 bases separated the two germline ends. Germline lookup yields CDR1 DFQATT and CDR2 SNEGSKA (reference sequence).